This T cell receptor beta chain was found in a study of molecular identifiers for immune sequencing clone quantification. Study-wide results and caveats: In naive cells, clones above 20 RNA copies held under 1% of molecules, whereas in effector cells they held over 99%. Even with 800,000 to 1,000,000 naive cells present, spiked Jurkat TCR RNA from one cell was reportedly detectable.

The table lists this clonotype with a few counts. What it recognizes is unknown. A single record per CDR3 protein comes from TCRdb applying MiXCR to the PCR reads. This sample has about half a million distinct CDR3 sequences, with under 30% found just once. CDR1 is MGHDK and CDR2 is SYGVNS in the germline V gene. Trimming stripped 3 bases from V and 3 bases from J, with 11 bases between. The CDR3 is 15 residues long. The specimen sequenced was naive CD8+ T cells from blood, with Jurkat cell RNA spiked in. Subset meaning: FACS-sorted CD8+CD4-CCR7+CD45RA+ naive T cells. The chain couples TRBV25-1 to TRBJ2-2, with D possibly being TRBD1 or TRBD2 (5 bases each). This clonotype originated in a human donor in good health. Some libraries in this study had Jurkat cell RNA spiked in. This CDR3 is CASSEAGSHTGELFF. The CDR3 nucleotides are TGTGCCAGCAGTGAGGCAGGGAGCCACACCGGGGAGCTGTTTTTT.